Here is one T cell receptor beta chain with its context. A junction end diverges from the germline sequence, so it may reflect a read error. Original methodology: Estimates of nucleated cell counts were drawn from the amplification of reference gene primers. Only in-frame clones appear in the TCRdb table, and some are missing; sequencing was by immunoSEQ multiplex PCR. The V and J calls and clone size were taken over from that table, and D and trimming were inferred from the DNA. This table holds about 140,000 clones, over 60% found once. The CDR3 spans 13 residues. Germline CDR1 reads MNHEY; CDR2 reads SMNVEV (reference sequence). This specimen comes from a study of blood T cell repertoires in COVID-19. Study background: Specimens from acute and convalescent COVID-19 originated in the United States, Italy and Spain. T cells, B-cell-depleted T cells, or PBMCs supplied cDNA or gDNA.

The TCR originated in a woman aged 45-60 years with active or convalescent COVID-19. The rearrangement links TRBV27 to TRBJ1-5; 11 nucleotides line up with TRBD1. Input material: peripheral blood. In nucleotides, the CDR3 is TGTACCAGCAGGACAGGGGGCGGTGGGTCCCAGCATTTT. This sequence encodes CTSRTGGGGSQHF.